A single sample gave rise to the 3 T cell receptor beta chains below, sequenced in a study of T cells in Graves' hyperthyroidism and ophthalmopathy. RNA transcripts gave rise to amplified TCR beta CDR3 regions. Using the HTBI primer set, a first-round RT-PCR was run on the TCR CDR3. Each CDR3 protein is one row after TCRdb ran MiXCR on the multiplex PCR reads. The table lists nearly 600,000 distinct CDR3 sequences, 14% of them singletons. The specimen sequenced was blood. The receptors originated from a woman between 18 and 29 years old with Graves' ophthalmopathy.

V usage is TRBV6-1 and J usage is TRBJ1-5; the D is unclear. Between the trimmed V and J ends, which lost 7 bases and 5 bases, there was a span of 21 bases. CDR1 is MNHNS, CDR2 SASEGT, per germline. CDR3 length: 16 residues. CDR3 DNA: TGTGCCAGCATCCCTCGCCCCGACGTCTTCTATCAGCCCCAGCATTTT. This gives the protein CASIPRPDVFYQPQHF.

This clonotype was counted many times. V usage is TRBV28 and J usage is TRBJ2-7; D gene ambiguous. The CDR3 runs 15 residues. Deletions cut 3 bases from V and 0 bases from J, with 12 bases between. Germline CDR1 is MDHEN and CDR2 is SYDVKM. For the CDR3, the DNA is TGTGCCAGCAGTTTGGCCAGGACCCCCTCCTACGAGCAGTACTTC. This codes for CASSLARTPSYEQYF.

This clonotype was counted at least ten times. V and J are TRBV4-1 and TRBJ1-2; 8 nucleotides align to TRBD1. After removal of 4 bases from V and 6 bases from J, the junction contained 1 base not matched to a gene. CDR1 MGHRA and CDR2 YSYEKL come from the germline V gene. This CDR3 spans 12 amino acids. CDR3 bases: TGCGCCAGCAGCCGGACAGGGAATGGCTACACCTTC. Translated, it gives CASSRTGNGYTF.